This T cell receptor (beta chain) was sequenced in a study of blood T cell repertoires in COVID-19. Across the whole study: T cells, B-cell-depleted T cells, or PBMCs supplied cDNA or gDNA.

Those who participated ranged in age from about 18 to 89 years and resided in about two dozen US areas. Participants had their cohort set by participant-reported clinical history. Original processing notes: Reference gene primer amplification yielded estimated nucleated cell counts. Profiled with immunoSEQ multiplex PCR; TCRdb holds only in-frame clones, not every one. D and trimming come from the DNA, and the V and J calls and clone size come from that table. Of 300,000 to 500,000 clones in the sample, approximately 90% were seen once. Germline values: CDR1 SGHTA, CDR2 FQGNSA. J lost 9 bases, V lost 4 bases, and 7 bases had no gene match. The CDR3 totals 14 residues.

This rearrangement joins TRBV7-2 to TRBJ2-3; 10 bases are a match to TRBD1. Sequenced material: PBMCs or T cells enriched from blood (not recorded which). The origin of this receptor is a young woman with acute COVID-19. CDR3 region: CASSSNPTGGTQYF. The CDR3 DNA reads TGTGCCAGCAGCTCCAATCCGACAGGGGGCACGCAGTATTTT. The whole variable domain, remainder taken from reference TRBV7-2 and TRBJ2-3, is GAGVSQSPSNKVTEKGKDVELRCDPISGHTALYWYRQSLGQGLEFLIYFQGNSAPDKSGLPSDRFSAERTGGSVSTLTIQRTQQEDSAVYLCASSSNPTGGTQYFGPGTRLTVL.